These T cell receptor beta chains were read from a single sample in a study of cytomegalovirus exposure and HLA in healthy donors. Method: immunoSEQ multiplex PCR; TCRdb's copy keeps in-frame clones and lacks some. The sample comprises about 73,000 clones, roughly 95% of which are singletons, and 3.3% rests with the top ten. Sequencing used PBMCs. Receptors were obtained from a man aged 18-30 years in good health and CMV-seronegative. The CDR3 runs from the conserved cysteine through the conserved F or W. Fields, in order: clone size, D gene, V gene, J gene, CDR3 protein, CDR3 DNA. The D gene is left open where the match is weak. Rows may omit the clone size; those that give it use once, few, many or a size class.

>.|.|TRBV27|TRBJ2-2
CASSSLKTANTGELFF
TGTGCCAGCAGTTCCCTTAAGACAGCGAACACCGGGGAGCTGTTTTTT
>medium-sized|.|TRBV28|TRBJ1-4
CASSFFSLGGKLFF
TGTGCCAGCAGTTTTTTTTCGCTGGGGGGAAAACTGTTTTTT
>.|.|TRBV4-3|TRBJ2-3
CASSQEAAIPDTQYF
TGCGCCAGCAGCCAAGAAGCCGCGATTCCAGATACGCAGTATTTT
>.|.|TRBV7-7|TRBJ2-1
CASSYGGGYEQFF
TGTGCCAGCAGTTACGGAGGAGGATATGAGCAGTTCTTC
>.|.|TRBV11-1|TRBJ2-5
CASSLGGARETQYF
TGTGCCAGCAGCTTAGGCGGGGCCCGAGAGACCCAGTACTTC
>.|TRBD1|TRBV5-1|TRBJ1-4
CASSAPGQDNEKLFF
TGCGCCAGCAGCGCACCGGGACAGGATAATGAAAAACTGTTTTTT
>once|TRBD1|TRBV7-3|TRBJ1-2
CASSPREGAHGYTF
TGTGCCAGCAGCCCGCGCGAGGGGGCGCATGGCTACACCTTC
>.|.|TRBV19|TRBJ2-7
CASSPPVSYEQYF
TGTGCCAGTAGTCCTCCGGTCTCCTACGAGCAGTACTTC
>.|TRBD1|TRBV4-3|TRBJ2-7
CASSQSYDRGYEQYF
TGCGCCAGCAGCCAGTCCTACGACAGGGGCTACGAGCAGTACTTC
>once|.|TRBV18|TRBJ2-7
CASSPQGISEQYF
TGTGCCAGCTCACCACAGGGGATTTCCGAGCAGTACTTC
>.|TRBD1|TRBV30|TRBJ1-2
CAWSGTGSGYTF
TGTGCCTGGAGTGGGACAGGATCTGGCTACACCTTC
>.|.|TRBV11-2|TRBJ2-6
CASSLGIGANVLTF
TGTGCCAGCAGCTTAGGTATAGGGGCCAACGTCCTGACTTTC
>.|TRBD1|TRBV28|TRBJ2-1
CASSRDRVNDEQFF
TGTGCCAGCAGTCGGGACAGGGTTAACGATGAGCAGTTCTTC
>.|TRBD2|TRBV5-6|TRBJ2-1
CASSLVAGPQFF
TGTGCCAGCAGCTTGGTAGCGGGACCCCAGTTCTTC
>.|.|TRBV30|TRBJ2-7
CAWRDTRSYEQYF
TGTGCCTGGCGGGACACACGATCCTACGAGCAGTACTTC
>once|.|TRBV5-1|TRBJ2-2
CASSPGHRLTTGELFF
TGCGCCAGCAGCCCGGGACACCGGTTAACCACCGGGGAGCTGTTTTTT
>.|TRBD1|TRBV6-1|TRBJ1-4
CASSRGQGEEKLFF
TGTGCCAGCAGCAGGGGACAGGGTGAGGAAAAACTGTTTTTT
>.|TRBD2|TRBV27|TRBJ2-3
CASSWGLAGVADTQYF
TGTGCCAGCAGTTGGGGGTTAGCGGGGGTCGCAGATACGCAGTATTTT
>.|TRBD2|TRBV7-2|TRBJ2-5
CASSQSSGGPWETQYF
TGTGCCAGCAGCCAGTCTAGCGGGGGGCCCTGGGAGACCCAGTACTTC
>.|.|TRBV6-6|TRBJ2-3
CASSAQGPTSDTQYF
TGTGCCAGCAGTGCGCAGGGTCCTACCTCAGATACGCAGTATTTT
>.|TRBD1|TRBV7-9|TRBJ1-2
CASRTGVSYGYTF
TGTGCCAGCAGAACAGGGGTTTCCTATGGCTACACCTTC
>.|TRBD2|TRBV11-3|TRBJ2-7
CASSLEGGNEQYF
TGTGCCAGCAGCTTAGAGGGGGGGAACGAGCAGTACTTC
>.|.|TRBV14|TRBJ2-3
CASSQVGADTQYF
TGTGCCAGCAGCCAAGTCGGGGCAGATACGCAGTATTTT
>.|TRBD2|TRBV7-2|TRBJ2-7
CASSLQTSGGAEQYF
TGTGCCAGCAGCCTCCAGACTAGCGGGGGGGCCGAGCAGTACTTC
>.|.|TRBV21-1|TRBJ1-2
CASSKEGGSTNYGYTF
TGTGCCAGCAGCAAAGAGGGCGGGAGTACTAACTATGGCTACACCTTC
>.|.|TRBV6-5|TRBJ2-1
CASSSEVHEQFF
TGTGCCAGCAGTTCTGAGGTCCATGAGCAGTTCTTC
>.|TRBD2|TRBV5-5|TRBJ2-1
CASSLATGGVDNEQFF
TGTGCCAGCAGCTTGGCCACGGGGGGGGTAGACAATGAGCAGTTCTTC
>once|TRBD1|TRBV18|TRBJ1-3
CASSRGTGASSGNTIYF
TGTGCCAGCTCACGGGGGACAGGGGCGTCCTCTGGAAACACCATATATTTT
>.|.|TRBV6-1|TRBJ1-1
CASSSADRIVNEAFF
TGTGCCAGCAGCTCCGCAGACAGGATCGTAAATGAAGCTTTCTTT
>.|TRBD2|TRBV28|TRBJ2-2
CASKRGIGTSGTGELFF
TGTGCCAGCAAAAGAGGGATTGGGACTAGCGGCACCGGGGAGCTGTTTTTT
>.|TRBD2|TRBV30|TRBJ2-1
CAWSGLAGRGNEQFF
TGTGCCTGGAGTGGGCTAGCGGGCCGAGGGAATGAGCAGTTCTTC
>.|.|TRBV27|TRBJ2-7
CASSPWDFRREQYF
TGTGCCAGCAGTCCTTGGGACTTCCGGAGGGAGCAGTACTTC